The entry below gives a single TCR beta chain sequence along with its context. What it binds is not known. The data originate from a study of OX40 agonist ivuxolimab in advanced cancers. Study results and limitations: Low levels of normalized T-cell clonal expansion also appeared in some nonresponders. Clonal expansion from baseline to week 6 occurred in both CD4+ and CD8+ T cells.

Samples of blood were obtained at baseline, on cycle 4 day 1, and on cycle 7 day 1. The V end lost 8 bases, the J end lost 3 bases, and 14 bases lay between the germline ends. Germline CDR1 and CDR2: SNHLY and FYNNEI. This CDR3 comprises 14 residues. The table came from immunoSEQ multiplex PCR; TCRdb's copy has only in-frame clones and leaves some out. The sample records approximately 91,000 clones, around 86% being singletons. The sample in question was CD4+ or CD8+ T cells sorted from blood, obtained in a trial of the OX40 agonist ivuxolimab. The chain has TRBV2 and TRBJ1-5, with D possibly being TRBD1 (6 bases). This TCR derives from an adult with an advanced solid tumor such as melanoma, head and neck, liver or kidney cancer. CDR3 region: CASSIGDNNQPQHF. DNA of the CDR3: TGTGCCAGCTCCATTGGGGACAACAATCAGCCCCAGCATTTT.